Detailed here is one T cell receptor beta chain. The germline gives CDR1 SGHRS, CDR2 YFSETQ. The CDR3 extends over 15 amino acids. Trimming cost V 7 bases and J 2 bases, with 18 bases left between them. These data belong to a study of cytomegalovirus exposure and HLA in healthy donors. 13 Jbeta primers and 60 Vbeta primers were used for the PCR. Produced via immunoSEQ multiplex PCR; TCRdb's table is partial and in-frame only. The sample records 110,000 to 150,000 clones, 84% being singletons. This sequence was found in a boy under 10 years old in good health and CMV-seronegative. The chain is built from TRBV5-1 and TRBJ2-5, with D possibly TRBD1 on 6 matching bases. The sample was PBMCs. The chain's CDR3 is CASCVSAGVQETQYF. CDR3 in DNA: TGCGCCAGCTGCGTGTCGGCAGGGGTACAAGAGACCCAGTACTTC.